The clone carrying this T cell receptor beta chain was counted only a few times. What it binds is not known. The PCR used 60 Vbeta and 13 Jbeta primers. Profiled with immunoSEQ multiplex PCR; TCRdb holds only in-frame clones, not every one. The profile shows roughly 100,000 clones, under 85% of them singletons. Donors were nominally healthy when sampled, though unrecorded immune exposures were likely. The entry originates in a study of cytomegalovirus exposure and HLA in healthy donors. Background on the study: The early release's HLA-typed donors yielded approximately 81 million unique TCRs. General study points: Cytomegalovirus association was assigned to about 150 TCR beta chains.

Germline V gene data show CDR1 as MNHEY and CDR2 as SVGAGI. Unmatched junction bases numbered 6, after V lost 10 bases and J lost 4 bases. The CDR3 is made up of 13 amino acids. The sequencing input was PBMCs. The receptor's source is a woman in her forties in good health and CMV-seropositive. The V and J genes are TRBV6-5 and TRBJ2-2; 7 positions match TRBD1. For the CDR3, the DNA is TGTGCCACTCGGACAGGAGCCACCGGGGAGCTGTTTTTT. Translation: CATRTGATGELFF.